This TCR beta chain derives from a study of shared clonotypes between healthy human individuals. For the study at large: Used for every donor were three CD4 naive, three CD4 memory, two CD8 naive and one CD8 memory plate. Study findings and constraints: Naive subsets generally had larger estimated richness than memory subsets. Blood was the sole source, and tissue repertoires probably differ. Relative to clonotypes present in all four donors, those not shared had lower generation probabilities.

Turning to this clone: Its antigen is unknown.

Naive CD8 cells were CD45RO-negative, positively selected for CCR7, excluding terminally differentiated effector memory CD45RA+ cells. Clones were sequenced by immunoSEQ multiplex PCR, and TCRdb holds only the in-frame ones, with some missing. The repertoire holds hundreds of thousands of clones, around 95% seen once, with approximately 0.11% in the top ten. This TCR came from a woman younger than 45 in good health. Source material: naive CD8+ T cells sorted from blood.

The CDR3 sequence is CASSESGDTGELFF. DNA of the CDR3: TGTGCCAGCAGCGAAAGCGGGGACACCGGGGAGCTGTTTTTT. V usage is TRBV14 and J usage is TRBJ2-2, with 7 bases lining up with TRBD2. In germline, CDR1 is SGHDN, CDR2 FVKESK. Trimming removed 5 bases from V and 3 bases from J; junction bases left unmatched: 3. This CDR3 is 14 amino acids long.